The rows below give T cell receptor beta chains drawn from one sample of a study of T cells in tumors and immune-related adverse events. Clones were read by immunoSEQ multiplex PCR, and TCRdb kept only the in-frame ones, dropping some. The table shows more than 10,000 clones, with under 95% occurring only once. Sequenced here: lymph node tissue, sampled from a patient treated with anti-PD-1 therapy. These receptors were taken from a female donor with metastatic renal cell carcinoma. Both conserved end residues are part of each CDR3. A D gene is named only where the DNA matches it firmly. Some rows mark clone size as missing; the rest say once, few, many or name a class of expanded clone.

V gene: TRBV7-2
D gene: .
clone size: .
J gene: TRBJ1-4
CDR3 protein: CASSLGIANEKLFF
CDR3 DNA: TGTGCCAGCAGCTTAGGGATAGCTAATGAAAAACTGTTTTTT

V gene: TRBV6-6
D gene: .
clone size: .
J gene: TRBJ2-5
CDR3 protein: CASSYLGSGRGETQYF
CDR3 DNA: TGTGCCAGCAGTTACTTGGGTAGCGGAAGGGGGGAGACCCAGTACTTC

V gene: TRBV7-2
D gene: .
clone size: .
J gene: TRBJ1-6
CDR3 protein: CASSFRGRDSPLHF
CDR3 DNA: TGTGCCAGCAGCTTCAGAGGGCGGGATTCACCCCTCCACTTT

V gene: TRBV5-1
D gene: .
clone size: once
J gene: TRBJ1-4
CDR3 protein: CASSLGGATNEKLFF
CDR3 DNA: TGCGCCAGCAGCTTGGGCGGGGCAACTAATGAAAAACTGTTTTTT

V gene: TRBV11-2
D gene: .
clone size: .
J gene: TRBJ2-2
CDR3 protein: CASFEWNTGELFF
CDR3 DNA: TGTGCCAGCTTCGAGTGGAACACCGGGGAGCTGTTTTTT

V gene: TRBV6-4
D gene: TRBD1
clone size: .
J gene: TRBJ1-1
CDR3 protein: CASSDGTGGYTEAFF
CDR3 DNA: TGTGCCAGCAGTGACGGTACAGGGGGTTACACTGAAGCTTTCTTT

V gene: TRBV7-6
D gene: TRBD2
clone size: .
J gene: TRBJ2-1
CDR3 protein: CASSEVRGASEQFF
CDR3 DNA: TGTGCCAGCAGCGAGGTGCGGGGGGCGTCCGAGCAGTTCTTC

V gene: TRBV4-3
D gene: .
clone size: once
J gene: TRBJ2-5
CDR3 protein: CASSQLLSKETQYF
CDR3 DNA: TGCGCCAGCAGCCAATTGTTGTCTAAAGAGACCCAGTACTTC

V gene: TRBV5-8
D gene: .
clone size: .
J gene: TRBJ1-2
CDR3 protein: CASSQDSYGYTF
CDR3 DNA: TGTGCCAGCAGCCAGGACAGCTATGGCTACACCTTC

V gene: TRBV5-4
D gene: .
clone size: .
J gene: TRBJ2-1
CDR3 protein: CASSLQYEQFF
CDR3 DNA: TGTGCCAGCAGCCTCCAATATGAGCAGTTCTTC

V gene: TRBV19
D gene: .
clone size: once
J gene: TRBJ1-1
CDR3 protein: CASSIEGNTEAFF
CDR3 DNA: TGTGCCAGTAGTATAGAGGGGAACACTGAAGCTTTCTTT

V gene: TRBV7-9
D gene: .
clone size: .
J gene: TRBJ2-3
CDR3 protein: CASSTGSTDTQYF
CDR3 DNA: TGTGCCAGCAGCACCGGAAGCACAGATACGCAGTATTTT

V gene: TRBV11-3
D gene: .
clone size: once
J gene: TRBJ2-7
CDR3 protein: CASSPRTGYEQYF
CDR3 DNA: TGTGCCAGCAGCCCTAGGACGGGTTACGAGCAGTACTTC

V gene: TRBV30
D gene: .
clone size: .
J gene: TRBJ2-1
CDR3 protein: CAWSRLAGSSYNEQFF
CDR3 DNA: TGTGCCTGGAGTAGATTGGCGGGAAGCTCCTACAATGAGCAGTTCTTC

V gene: TRBV19
D gene: .
clone size: .
J gene: TRBJ2-7
CDR3 protein: CASMGGAAYEQYF
CDR3 DNA: TGTGCCAGTATGGGCGGAGCGGCCTACGAGCAGTACTTC

V gene: TRBV2
D gene: TRBD2
clone size: .
J gene: TRBJ2-1
CDR3 protein: CASNLRTSGRKNEQFF
CDR3 DNA: TGTGCCAGCAACCTCCGGACTAGCGGGAGGAAGAATGAGCAGTTCTTC

V gene: TRBV12-2
D gene: .
clone size: .
J gene: TRBJ2-2
CDR3 protein: CASRSSGYGTGELFF
CDR3 DNA: TGTGCAAGTCGCTCGTCGGGCTATGGCACCGGGGAGCTGTTTTTT

V gene: TRBV6-1
D gene: .
clone size: .
J gene: TRBJ1-5
CDR3 protein: CASSGQGFSNQPQHF
CDR3 DNA: TGTGCCAGCAGTGGTCAGGGGTTTAGCAATCAGCCCCAGCATTTT

V gene: TRBV27
D gene: .
clone size: .
J gene: TRBJ1-1
CDR3 protein: CASSVSGMNTEAFF
CDR3 DNA: TGTGCCAGCAGTGTCTCGGGAATGAACACTGAAGCTTTCTTT

V gene: TRBV28
D gene: .
clone size: .
J gene: TRBJ2-6
CDR3 protein: CASRGGGSGANVLTF
CDR3 DNA: TGTGCCAGCAGGGGTGGGGGATCTGGGGCCAACGTCCTGACTTTC

V gene: TRBV9
D gene: .
clone size: .
J gene: TRBJ2-7
CDR3 protein: CASSVGFRSSDEQYF
CDR3 DNA: TGTGCCAGCAGCGTAGGGTTCAGGTCTTCTGACGAGCAGTACTTC

V gene: TRBV12-5
D gene: .
clone size: .
J gene: TRBJ1-2
CDR3 protein: CASGYKGYGYTF
CDR3 DNA: TGTGCTAGTGGTTATAAAGGATATGGCTACACCTTC

V gene: TRBV7-2
D gene: .
clone size: .
J gene: TRBJ1-5
CDR3 protein: CASSLEIGDQPQHF
CDR3 DNA: TGTGCCAGCAGCTTAGAGATAGGGGATCAGCCCCAGCATTTT

V gene: TRBV19
D gene: .
clone size: .
J gene: TRBJ1-2
CDR3 protein: CASSDPSVADIYGYTF
CDR3 DNA: TGTGCCAGTAGTGACCCCTCAGTGGCAGACATATATGGCTACACCTTC

V gene: TRBV7-2
D gene: .
clone size: .
J gene: TRBJ2-1
CDR3 protein: CASSLESYFYNEQFF
CDR3 DNA: TGTGCCAGCAGCTTAGAGTCATATTTCTACAATGAGCAGTTCTTC

V gene: TRBV19
D gene: TRBD2
clone size: .
J gene: TRBJ2-1
CDR3 protein: CASSMLGGRNEQFF
CDR3 DNA: TGTGCCAGTAGTATGTTGGGAGGGCGCAATGAGCAGTTCTTC

V gene: TRBV7-2
D gene: TRBD2
clone size: .
J gene: TRBJ2-5
CDR3 protein: CASTVSGSGGETQYF
CDR3 DNA: TGTGCCAGCACCGTAAGCGGGAGTGGGGGAGAGACCCAGTACTTC

V gene: TRBV28
D gene: .
clone size: .
J gene: TRBJ2-5
CDR3 protein: CASSPLVRLKETQYF
CDR3 DNA: TGTGCCAGCAGTCCCCTGGTCCGCCTGAAGGAGACCCAGTACTTC

V gene: TRBV6-1
D gene: .
clone size: .
J gene: TRBJ2-7
CDR3 protein: CASSDLGIPRVYEQYF
CDR3 DNA: TGTGCCAGCAGTGATTTGGGCATACCAAGGGTCTACGAGCAGTACTTC

V gene: TRBV5-4
D gene: .
clone size: .
J gene: TRBJ1-2
CDR3 protein: CASILAGAGNTNYGYTF
CDR3 DNA: TGTGCCAGCATCCTGGCAGGGGCAGGGAACACTAACTATGGCTACACCTTC